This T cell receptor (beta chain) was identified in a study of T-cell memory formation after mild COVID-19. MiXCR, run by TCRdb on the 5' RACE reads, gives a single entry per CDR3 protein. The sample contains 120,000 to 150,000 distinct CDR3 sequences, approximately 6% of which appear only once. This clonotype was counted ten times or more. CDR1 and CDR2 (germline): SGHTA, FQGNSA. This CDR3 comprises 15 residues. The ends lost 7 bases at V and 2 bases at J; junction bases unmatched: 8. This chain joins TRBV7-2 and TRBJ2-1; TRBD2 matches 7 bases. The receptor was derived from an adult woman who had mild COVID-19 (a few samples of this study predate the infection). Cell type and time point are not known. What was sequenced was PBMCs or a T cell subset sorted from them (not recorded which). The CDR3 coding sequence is TGTGCCAGCACCACTGCGGGAGTGGCCTACAATGAGCAGTTCTTC. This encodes CASTTAGVAYNEQFF.